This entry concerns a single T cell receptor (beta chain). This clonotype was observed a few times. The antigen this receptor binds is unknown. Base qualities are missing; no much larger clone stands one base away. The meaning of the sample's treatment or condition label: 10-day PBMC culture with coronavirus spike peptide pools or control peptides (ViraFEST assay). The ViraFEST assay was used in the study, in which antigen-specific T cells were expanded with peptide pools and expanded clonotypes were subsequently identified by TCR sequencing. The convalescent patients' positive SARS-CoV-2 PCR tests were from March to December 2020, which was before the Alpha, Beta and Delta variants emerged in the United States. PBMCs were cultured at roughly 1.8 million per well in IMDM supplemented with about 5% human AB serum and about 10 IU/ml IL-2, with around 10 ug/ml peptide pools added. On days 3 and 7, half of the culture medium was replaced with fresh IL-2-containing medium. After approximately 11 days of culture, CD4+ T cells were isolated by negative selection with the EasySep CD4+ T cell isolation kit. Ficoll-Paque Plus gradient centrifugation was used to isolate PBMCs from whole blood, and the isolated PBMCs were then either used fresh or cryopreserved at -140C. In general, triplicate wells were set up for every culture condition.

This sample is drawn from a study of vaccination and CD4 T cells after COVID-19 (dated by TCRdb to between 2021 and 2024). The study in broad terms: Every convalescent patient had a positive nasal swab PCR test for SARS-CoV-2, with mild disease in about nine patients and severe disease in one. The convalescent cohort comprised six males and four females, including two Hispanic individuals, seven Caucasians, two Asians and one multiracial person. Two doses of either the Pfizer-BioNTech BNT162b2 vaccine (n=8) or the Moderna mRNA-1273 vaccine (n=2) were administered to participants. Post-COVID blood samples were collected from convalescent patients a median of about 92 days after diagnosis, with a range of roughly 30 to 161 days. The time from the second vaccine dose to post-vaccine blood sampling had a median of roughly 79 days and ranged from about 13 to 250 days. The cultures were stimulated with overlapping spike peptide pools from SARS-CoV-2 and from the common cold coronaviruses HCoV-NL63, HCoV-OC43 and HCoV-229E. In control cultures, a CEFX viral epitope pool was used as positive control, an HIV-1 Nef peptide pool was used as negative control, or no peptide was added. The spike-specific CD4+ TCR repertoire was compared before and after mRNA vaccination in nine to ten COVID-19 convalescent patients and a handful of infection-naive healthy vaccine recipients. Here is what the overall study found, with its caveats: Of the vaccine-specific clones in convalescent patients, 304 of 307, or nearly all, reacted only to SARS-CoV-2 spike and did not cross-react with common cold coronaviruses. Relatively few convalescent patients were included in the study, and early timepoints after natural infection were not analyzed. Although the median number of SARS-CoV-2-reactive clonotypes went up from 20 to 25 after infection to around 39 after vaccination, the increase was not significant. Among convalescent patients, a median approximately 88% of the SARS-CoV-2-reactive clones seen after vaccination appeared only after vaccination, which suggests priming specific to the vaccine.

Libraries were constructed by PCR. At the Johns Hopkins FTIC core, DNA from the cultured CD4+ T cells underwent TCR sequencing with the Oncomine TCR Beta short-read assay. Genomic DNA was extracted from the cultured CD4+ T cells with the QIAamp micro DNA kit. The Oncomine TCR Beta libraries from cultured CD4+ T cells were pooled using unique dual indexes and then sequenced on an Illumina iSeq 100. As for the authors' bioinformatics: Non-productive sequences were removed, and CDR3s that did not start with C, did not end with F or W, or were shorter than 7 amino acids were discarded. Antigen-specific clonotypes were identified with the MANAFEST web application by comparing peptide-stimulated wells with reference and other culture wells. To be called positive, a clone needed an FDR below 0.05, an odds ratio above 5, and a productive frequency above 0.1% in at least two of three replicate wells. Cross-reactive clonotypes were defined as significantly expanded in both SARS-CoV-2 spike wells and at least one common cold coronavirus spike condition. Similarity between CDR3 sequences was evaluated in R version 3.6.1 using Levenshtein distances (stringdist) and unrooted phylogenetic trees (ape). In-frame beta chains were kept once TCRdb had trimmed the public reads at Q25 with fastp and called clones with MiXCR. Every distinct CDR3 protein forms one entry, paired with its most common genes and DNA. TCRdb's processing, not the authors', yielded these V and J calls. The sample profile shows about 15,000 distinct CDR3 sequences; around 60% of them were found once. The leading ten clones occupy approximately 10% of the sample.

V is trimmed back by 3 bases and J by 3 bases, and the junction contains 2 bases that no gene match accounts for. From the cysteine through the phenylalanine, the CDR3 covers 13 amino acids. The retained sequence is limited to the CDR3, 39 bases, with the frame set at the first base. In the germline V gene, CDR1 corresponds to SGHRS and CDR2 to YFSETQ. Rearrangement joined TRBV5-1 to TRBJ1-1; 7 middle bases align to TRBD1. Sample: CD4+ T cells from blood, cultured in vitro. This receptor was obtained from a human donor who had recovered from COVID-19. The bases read TGCGCCAGCAGCTCCCAGGGGGACACTGAAGCTTTCTTT. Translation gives CASSSQGDTEAFF. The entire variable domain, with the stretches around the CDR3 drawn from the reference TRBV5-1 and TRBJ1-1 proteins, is KAGVTQTPRYLIKTRGQQVTLSCSPISGHRSVSWYQQTPGQGLQFLFEYFSETQRNKGNFPGRFSGRQFSNSRSEMNVSTLELGDSALYLCASSSQGDTEAFFGQGTRLTVV.